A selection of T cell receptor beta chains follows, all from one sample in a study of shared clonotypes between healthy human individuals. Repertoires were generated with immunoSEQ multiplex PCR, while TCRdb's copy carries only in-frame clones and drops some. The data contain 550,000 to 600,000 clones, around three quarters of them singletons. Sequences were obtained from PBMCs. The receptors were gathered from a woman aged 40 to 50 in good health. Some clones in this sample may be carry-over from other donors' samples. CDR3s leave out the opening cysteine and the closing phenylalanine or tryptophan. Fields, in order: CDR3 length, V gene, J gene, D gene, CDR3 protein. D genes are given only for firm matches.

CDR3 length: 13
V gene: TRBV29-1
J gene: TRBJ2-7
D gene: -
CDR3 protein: SVERGGTPPGEQY

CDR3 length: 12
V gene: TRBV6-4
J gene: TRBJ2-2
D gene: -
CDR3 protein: ASSDLSFAGELF

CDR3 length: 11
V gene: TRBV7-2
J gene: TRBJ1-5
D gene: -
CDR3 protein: ASSLEANQPQH

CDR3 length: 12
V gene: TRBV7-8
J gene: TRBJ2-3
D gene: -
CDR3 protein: ASTPGRETDTQY

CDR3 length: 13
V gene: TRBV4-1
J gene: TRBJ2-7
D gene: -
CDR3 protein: ASSQQRTRGYEQY

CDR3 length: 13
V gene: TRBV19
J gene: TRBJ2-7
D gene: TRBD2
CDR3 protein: ASSPLAGDDYEQY

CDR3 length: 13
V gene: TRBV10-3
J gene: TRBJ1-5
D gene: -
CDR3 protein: AISEAGTSNQPQH

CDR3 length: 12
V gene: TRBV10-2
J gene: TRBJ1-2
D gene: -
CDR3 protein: ASSEMVSNYGYT

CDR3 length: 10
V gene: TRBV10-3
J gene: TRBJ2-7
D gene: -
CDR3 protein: AISESRGEQY

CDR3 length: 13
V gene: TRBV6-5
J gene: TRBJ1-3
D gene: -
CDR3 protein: ASSYRRSSGNTIY

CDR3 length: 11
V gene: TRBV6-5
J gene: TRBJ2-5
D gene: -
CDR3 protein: ASSPRATETQY

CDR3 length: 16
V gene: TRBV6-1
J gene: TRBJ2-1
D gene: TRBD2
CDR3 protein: ASSGRSSGLARHNEQF

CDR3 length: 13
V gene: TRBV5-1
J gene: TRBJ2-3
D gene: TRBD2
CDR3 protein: ASSSGAGATDTQY

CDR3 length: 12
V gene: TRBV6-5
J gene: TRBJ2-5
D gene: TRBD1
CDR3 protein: ASSGGTGIETQY

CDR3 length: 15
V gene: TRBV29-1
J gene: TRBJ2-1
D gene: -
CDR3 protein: SVKLRLPGDKNNEQF

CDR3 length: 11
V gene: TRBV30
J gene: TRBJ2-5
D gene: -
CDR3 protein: AWSGGLQETQY